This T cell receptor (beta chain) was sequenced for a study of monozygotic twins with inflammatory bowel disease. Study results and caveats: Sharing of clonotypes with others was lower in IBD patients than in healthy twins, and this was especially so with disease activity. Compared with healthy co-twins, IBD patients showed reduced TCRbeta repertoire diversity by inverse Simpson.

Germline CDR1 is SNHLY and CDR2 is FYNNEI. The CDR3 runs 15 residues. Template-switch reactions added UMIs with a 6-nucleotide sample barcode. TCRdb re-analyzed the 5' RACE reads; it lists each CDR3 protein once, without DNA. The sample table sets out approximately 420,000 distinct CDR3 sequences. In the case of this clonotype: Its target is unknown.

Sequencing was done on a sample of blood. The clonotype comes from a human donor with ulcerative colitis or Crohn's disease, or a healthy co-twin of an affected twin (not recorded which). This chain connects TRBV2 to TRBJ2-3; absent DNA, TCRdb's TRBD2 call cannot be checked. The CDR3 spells CASQAGAHSTDTQYF.